Below are 25 T cell receptor beta chains sequenced from a single sample in a study of cytomegalovirus exposure and HLA in healthy donors. The study ran its PCR with 60 Vbeta and 13 Jbeta primers. Assay used: immunoSEQ multiplex PCR; TCRdb lists only in-frame clones, some missing. The sample includes roughly 180,000 clones, approximately 84% of them seen just once. The material sequenced was PBMCs. The receptors shown here come from a man between 18 and 29 years old in good health and CMV-seronegative.

This clone has just a few counts. V and J are TRBV6-5 and TRBJ1-5; tentative D call: TRBD1 (5 bases). The CDR3 covers 14 residues. Germline CDR1 MNHEY, CDR2 SVGAGI. The V end was cut by 6 bases, the J end by 0 bases, with 9 bases between. The CDR3 DNA is TGTGCCAGCAGCCCGACAGTTAGCAATCAGCCCCAGCATTTT. Translated, it gives CASSPTVSNQPQHF.

The J gene is TRBJ2-6, the V gene TRBV5-1; no clear D gene. Deletions cut 5 bases from V and 0 bases from J, with 9 bases between. The CDR3 has 15 residues. Germline loops: CDR1 SGHRS, CDR2 YFSETQ. DNA of the CDR3: TGCGCCAGCAGGGCGGTGATCTCTGGGGCCAACGTCCTGACTTTC. Translated, it gives CASRAVISGANVLTF.

The chain couples TRBV5-1 to TRBJ2-7; TRBD1 aligns across 8 bases. V shed 3 bases and J 2 bases; nucleotides not matched to a gene: 4. The CDR3 spans 14 residues. Germline CDR1 is SGHRS and CDR2 is YFSETQ. CDR3 protein: CASSSAGGPYEQYF. CDR3 DNA: TGCGCCAGCAGCTCGGCAGGGGGCCCCTACGAGCAGTACTTC.

CDR3 residues: CASSSMREGNGELFF. The DNA of the CDR3 is TGTGCCAGCAGTTCGATGCGGGAGGGTAACGGGGAGCTGTTTTTT. This rearrangement joins TRBV28 to TRBJ2-2; 9 positions match TRBD2. The CDR3 loop spans 15 amino acids. Germline CDR1 MDHEN, CDR2 SYDVKM. The junction had 7 bases not matched to a gene; V was cut back by 4 bases and J by 7 bases.

There are a few counts of this clone. The chain joins TRBV5-4 to TRBJ2-1; 7 bases map to TRBD1. CDR3 length: 15 residues. Germline V gene lookup returns CDR1 SGHNT and CDR2 YYREEE (reference sequence). The V and J ends lost 0 bases and 5 bases, in that order; junction bases with no gene match: 5. CDR3 in DNA: TGTGCCAGCAGCTTGGGGGGACAGATAAACAATGAGCAGTTCTTC. This codes for CASSLGGQINNEQFF.

This clone is a singleton in its sample. This chain connects TRBV28 to TRBJ2-1, with D possibly matching TRBD2 (6 bases). Germline values: CDR1 MDHEN, CDR2 SYDVKM. This CDR3 contains 12 residues. The V end lost 5 bases, the J end lost 7 bases, and 9 bases lay between the germline ends. The CDR3 protein is CASSPRENEQFF. CDR3 coding DNA: TGTGCCAGCAGTCCACGGGAGAATGAGCAGTTCTTC.

V is TRBV7-9 and J is TRBJ1-4; 11 bases align to TRBD1. Trimming at V came to 3 bases and at J to 8 bases, leaving 2 bases not matched to a gene. The CDR3 sequence is 14 residues long. Germline CDR1 reads SEHNR; CDR2 reads FQNEAQ (reference sequence). The CDR3 bases are TGTGCCAGCAGCTTGGGACAGGGGGGCGAAAAACTGTTTTTT. It translates to CASSLGQGGEKLFF.

V gene TRBV25-1 combines with J gene TRBJ2-2; D is unclear. The V gene lost 7 bases and the J gene lost 6 bases, with 6 bases spanning the gap. The CDR3 spans 11 residues. Germline values: CDR1 MGHDK, CDR2 SYGVNS. The CDR3 loop is CASKASGELFF. The CDR3 region has the DNA TGTGCCAGCAAAGCTTCCGGGGAGCTGTTTTTT. The full variable domain, in which reference TRBV25-1 and TRBJ2-2 provide the parts outside the CDR3, is EADIYQTPRYLVIGTGKKITLECSQTMGHDKMYWYQQDPGMELHLIHYSYGVNSTEKGDLSSESTVSRIRTEHFPLTLESARPSHTSQYLCASKASGELFFGEGSRLTVL.

V and J are TRBV7-2 and TRBJ2-5, with a tentative D call TRBD2 (5 bases). This CDR3 is built from 16 residues. Germline-derived CDR1 and CDR2 are SGHTA and FQGNSA. The V gene lost 3 bases and the J gene lost 1 base, with 15 bases spanning the gap. CDR3 loop: CASSFFRAGFQETQYF. Written as DNA, the CDR3 is TGTGCCAGCAGCTTTTTTAGGGCGGGTTTCCAAGAGACCCAGTACTTC.

This clone was recorded once. The chain carries TRBV27 and TRBJ2-7; a weak D match, TRBD2 (5 bases). Germline V gene sequence: CDR1 MNHEY, CDR2 SMNVEV (reference sequence). The CDR3 runs to 14 residues. V lost 3 bases and J 2 bases, leaving 11 bases between the germline ends. CDR3 nucleotides: TGTGCCAGCAGTTTTAGTCGGGGAGCCTACGAGCAGTACTTC. Translating gives CASSFSRGAYEQYF.

The chain joins TRBV12-5 to TRBJ2-1, with 15 positions matching TRBD2. The V and J ends lost 4 bases and 1 base, in that order; junction bases with no gene match: 8. The V gene's germline CDR1 is LGHNT and CDR2 FRNRAP. The CDR3 extends over 19 amino acids. CDR3 loop: CASGYGLAGGPMSYNEQFF. CDR3 DNA: TGTGCTAGTGGTTACGGACTAGCGGGAGGGCCTATGTCCTACAATGAGCAGTTCTTC.

V gene TRBV7-2 combines with J gene TRBJ2-1, with 7 bases that match TRBD2. The V gene end was trimmed by 2 bases and the J gene end by 5 bases; junction bases not matched to a gene: 9. The CDR3 is made up of 16 amino acids. From germline, CDR1 is SGHTA and CDR2 FQGNSA. CDR3 region: CASSLKGLTPNNEQFF. The CDR3 coding sequence is TGTGCCAGCAGCTTAAAGGGACTAACGCCTAACAATGAGCAGTTCTTC.

This clone appeared once. V gene TRBV7-8 combines with J gene TRBJ2-7; 7 positions match TRBD1. The junction had 9 bases not matched to a gene; V was cut back by 1 base and J by 0 bases. This CDR3 comprises 17 residues. Germline V gene sequence: CDR1 SGHVS, CDR2 FQNEAQ. CDR3 amino acids: CASSLEGGGQASYEQYF. The CDR3 nucleotides are TGTGCCAGCAGCTTAGAAGGAGGAGGACAGGCCTCCTACGAGCAGTACTTC. The whole variable domain, remainder taken from reference TRBV7-8 and TRBJ2-7, is GAGVSQSPRYKVAKRGQDVALRCDPISGHVSLFWYQQALGQGPEFLTYFQNEAQLDKSGLPSDRFFAERPEGSVSTLKIQRTQQEDSAVYLCASSLEGGGQASYEQYFGPGTRLTVT.

The genes are TRBV5-1 and TRBJ2-7; D might be TRBD2 (6 bases). V shed 4 bases and J shed 4 bases, with 12 bases lying between them. Germline V gene lookup returns CDR1 SGHRS and CDR2 YFSETQ. The length of the CDR3 is 13 residues. CDR3 DNA sequence: TGCGCCAGCAGCCCGGGGGTGCGGTACGAGCAGTACTTC. Its protein product is CASSPGVRYEQYF.

This CDR3 reads CASSPRLAGADYNEQFF. The CDR3 nucleotides read TGTGCCAGCAGCCCCAGACTAGCGGGGGCCGACTACAATGAGCAGTTCTTC. The chain uses TRBV7-9 and TRBJ2-1, with 12 bases matching TRBD2. The length of the CDR3 is 17 residues. V dropped 5 bases and J dropped 3; count of bases not matched to a gene: 8. Germline V gene data show CDR1 as SEHNR and CDR2 as FQNEAQ (reference sequence).

The chain has TRBV6-1 and TRBJ2-2; a possible D gene is TRBD1 (5 bases). Germline CDR1 and CDR2: MNHNS and SASEGT. V lost 5 bases and J lost 4, with 11 bases in between. CDR3 length: 14 amino acids. The CDR3 is CASSRDRTTGELFF. The CDR3 nucleotides read TGTGCCAGCAGTCGAGACAGAACCACCGGGGAGCTGTTTTTT.

There are a few counts of this clone. V and J are TRBV6-1 and TRBJ2-7; TRBD1 matches at 10 bases. The CDR3 has 14 amino acids. Germline CDR1 and CDR2: MNHNS and SASEGT. V gave up 6 bases and J gave up 4 bases; unmatched junction bases: 6. CDR3 DNA: TGTGCCAGCAGGGGGGGACAGGGGCAATACGAGCAGTACTTC. This gives the protein CASRGGQGQYEQYF.

V gene TRBV5-6 combines with J gene TRBJ1-6; D is possibly TRBD1 (6 bases). The CDR3 runs to 14 residues. CDR1 is SGHDT and CDR2 is YYEEEE in the germline V gene. Trimming pared 1 base from V and 9 bases from J, leaving 11 bases between. The chain's CDR3 is CASSLLTGGSPLHF. CDR3 coding DNA: TGTGCCAGCAGCTTGCTGACAGGAGGTTCACCCCTCCACTTT. Using reference TRBV5-6 and TRBJ1-6 for the parts outside the CDR3, the full variable domain is DAGVTQSPTHLIKTRGQQVTLRCSPKSGHDTVSWYQQALGQGPQFIFQYYEEEERQRGNFPDRFSGHQFPNYSSELNVNALLLGDSALYLCASSLLTGGSPLHFGNGTRLTVT.

The gene calls are TRBV6-5 and TRBJ1-4; tentatively, D is TRBD1 (5 bases). Deletions cut 2 bases from V and 7 bases from J, with 14 bases between. The length of the CDR3 is 15 residues. CDR1 MNHEY and CDR2 SVGAGI come from the germline V gene. The CDR3 DNA follows: TGTGCCAGCAGTTACGCGGGGCATGGGGGTGAAAAACTGTTTTTT. As protein: CASSYAGHGGEKLFF.

The genes are TRBV6-5 and TRBJ2-1; 8 nucleotides match TRBD2. The CDR3 has 15 amino acids. J gave up 8 bases and V 8 bases, and 14 bases lay outside the gene matches. Germline values: CDR1 MNHEY, CDR2 SVGAGI. This CDR3 reads CASAPTPGGPDEQFF. The CDR3 region has the DNA TGTGCCAGCGCCCCAACCCCGGGAGGGCCGGATGAGCAGTTCTTC.

The rearrangement joins TRBV5-8 to TRBJ1-5; the D is unclear. This CDR3 is built from 13 residues. CDR1 is SGHTS and CDR2 is YDEGEE in the germline V gene. Deletions cut 4 bases from V and 6 bases from J, with 11 bases between. The CDR3 is CASSQTGPQPQHF. The DNA of the CDR3 is TGTGCCAGCAGCCAAACGGGTCCTCAGCCCCAGCATTTT. The full variable domain, completed using reference TRBV5-8 and TRBJ1-5, is EAGVTQSPTHLIKTRGQQATLRCSPISGHTSVYWYQQALGLGLQFLLWYDEGEERNRGNFPPRFSGRQFPNYSSELNVNALELEDSALYLCASSQTGPQPQHFGDGTRLSIL.

Regarding this clone: The same CDR3 is also encoded by other DNA sequences in this sample. V is TRBV29-1 and J is TRBJ1-2, with D possibly matching TRBD1 (6 bases). The CDR3 loop spans 11 amino acids. Germline V lookup: CDR1 SQVTM, CDR2 ANQGSEA. V lost 3 bases and J lost 8, with 10 bases in between. CDR3 in DNA: TGCAGCGTTGACAGGGGTCAGGGCTACACCTTC. The encoded protein is CSVDRGQGYTF.

The count of this clone is one. The chain uses TRBV5-1 and TRBJ2-5; 7 bases are shared with TRBD1. The J call is in doubt because the DNA end fits TRBJ2-7 better. CDR3 length: 14 residues. CDR1 and CDR2 from the germline V gene are SGHRS and YFSETQ. CDR3 DNA sequence: TGCGCCAGCAGCTTCGACAGGGCTGGGTACGAGCAGTACTTC. It codes for CASSFDRAGYEQYF.

The rearrangement joins TRBV28 to TRBJ2-1; D possibly corresponds to TRBD2 (5 bases). CDR1 is MDHEN, CDR2 SYDVKM, per germline. The CDR3 extends over 15 amino acids. The V gene lost 2 bases and the J gene lost 2 bases, with 10 bases spanning the gap. CDR3 residues: CASSLGSGTYNEQFF. The DNA of the CDR3 is TGTGCCAGCAGTTTAGGGTCGGGAACCTACAATGAGCAGTTCTTC.

The chain links TRBV7-9 to TRBJ1-2; 8 nucleotides match TRBD1. The trim removed 2 bases at V and 4 bases at J, leaving 9 bases unmatched. Germline V CDR1 and CDR2: SEHNR, FQNEAQ (reference sequence). CDR3 length equals 16 residues. CDR3 sequence: CASSLFDRGDVYGYTF. The CDR3 nucleotides read TGTGCCAGCAGCTTATTCGACAGGGGCGATGTCTATGGCTACACCTTC.